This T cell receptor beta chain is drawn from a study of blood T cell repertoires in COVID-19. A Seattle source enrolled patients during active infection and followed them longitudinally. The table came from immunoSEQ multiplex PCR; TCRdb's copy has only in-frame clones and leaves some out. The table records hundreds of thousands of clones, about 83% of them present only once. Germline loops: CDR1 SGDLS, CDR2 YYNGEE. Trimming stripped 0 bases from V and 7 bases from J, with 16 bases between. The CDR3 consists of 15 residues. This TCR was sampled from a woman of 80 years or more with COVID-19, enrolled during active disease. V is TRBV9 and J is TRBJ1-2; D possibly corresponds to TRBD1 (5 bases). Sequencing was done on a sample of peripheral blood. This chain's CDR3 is CASSVATGRVGGYTF. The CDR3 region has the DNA TGTGCCAGCAGCGTAGCTACGGGCAGGGTCGGTGGCTACACCTTC.